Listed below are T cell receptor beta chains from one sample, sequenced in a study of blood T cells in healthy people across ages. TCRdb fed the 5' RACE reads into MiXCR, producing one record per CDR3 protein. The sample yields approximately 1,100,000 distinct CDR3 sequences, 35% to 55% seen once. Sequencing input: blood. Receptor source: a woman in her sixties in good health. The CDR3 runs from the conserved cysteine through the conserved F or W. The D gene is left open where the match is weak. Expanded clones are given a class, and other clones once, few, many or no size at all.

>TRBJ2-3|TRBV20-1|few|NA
TGCAGTGCTAGAGATTCTCGGGCAGATACGCAGTATTTT
CSARDSRADTQYF
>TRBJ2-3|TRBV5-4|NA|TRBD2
TGTGCCAGCAGACACTGGACTAGCTCGACAGATACGCAGTATTTT
CASRHWTSSTDTQYF
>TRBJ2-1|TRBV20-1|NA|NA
TGCAGTGCCGTGGGAGCGAACTCACCTTACAATGAGCAGTTCTTC
CSAVGANSPYNEQFF
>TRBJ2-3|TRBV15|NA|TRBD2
TGTGCCACCAGCAGACTAGCGGGAAATACAGATACGCAGTATTTT
CATSRLAGNTDTQYF
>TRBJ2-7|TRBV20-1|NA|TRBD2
TGCAGTGCTAGGGGAGGACTAGCGGGAGGGGAACGCGAGCAGTACTTC
CSARGGLAGGEREQYF
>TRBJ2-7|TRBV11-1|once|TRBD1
TGTGCCGGCAGCCGAGACAGGGTCTCCGCCTACGAGCAGTACTTC
CAGSRDRVSAYEQYF
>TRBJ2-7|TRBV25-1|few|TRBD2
TGTGCCAGCAGGGGACTAGCGGGTTACGAGCAGTACTTC
CASRGLAGYEQYF
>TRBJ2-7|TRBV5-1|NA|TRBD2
TGCGCCAGCAGCTTAATGTCTAGCGGGGCCTACGAGCAGTACTTC
CASSLMSSGAYEQYF
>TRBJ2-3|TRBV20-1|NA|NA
TGCAGTGCTAGAAGTTACAGGGGCACAGATACGCAGTATTTT
CSARSYRGTDTQYF
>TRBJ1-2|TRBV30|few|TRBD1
TGTGCCTGGAGTGTCCCGGGACAGGTCTATGGCTACACCTTC
CAWSVPGQVYGYTF